Below are 15 T cell receptor beta chains sequenced from a single sample in a study of cytotoxic CD8 clonotypes in ibrutinib-treated CLL. TCRdb keeps only in-frame clones here, not all; method: immunoSEQ multiplex PCR. Of about 300,000 clones in the sample, roughly 76% were seen once. The sequenced sample was PBMCs, obtained at disease progression, from a patient treated with ibrutinib. Source of these receptors: a human donor with chronic lymphocytic leukemia.

The CDR3 DNA reads TGTGCCAGCAGCCCGGAGGGGTGGGGGGAGACCCAGTACTTC. Translation gives CASSPEGWGETQYF. This chain links TRBV7-3 with TRBJ2-5, with a possible D match to TRBD2 (6 bases). This CDR3 is built from 14 residues. Germline V lookup: CDR1 SGHTA, CDR2 FQGTGA. V was trimmed by 5 bases and J by 5 bases, leaving 15 bases between them.

This chain joins TRBV2 and TRBJ2-7; D call uncertain. Germline V gene data show CDR1 as SNHLY and CDR2 as FYNNEI. The CDR3 extends over 12 amino acids. V lost 4 bases to trimming and J lost 6 bases, with 10 bases between them. The CDR3 DNA follows: TGTGCCAGCAGTGGGTGGGGTGGCGAGCAGTACTTC. Its translation is CASSGWGGEQYF.

The chain links TRBV5-1 to TRBJ2-7, with D possibly matching TRBD2 (6 bases). Germline lookup yields CDR1 SGHRS and CDR2 YFSETQ. V shed 1 base and J shed 6 bases, with 8 bases lying between them. The CDR3 has 12 amino acids. DNA of the CDR3: TGCGCCAGCAGCTTGCGGGGGTTCGAGCAGTACTTC. Its protein product is CASSLRGFEQYF.

The V gene is TRBV29-1, the J gene TRBJ2-2; no clear D. V was clipped by 0 bases and J by 1 base, with 6 bases between them. Germline assignment: CDR1 SQVTM and CDR2 ANQGSEA. The CDR3 has 14 amino acids. Here the CDR3 reads CSVEELGNTGELFF. CDR3 in DNA: TGCAGCGTTGAAGAACTGGGGAACACCGGGGAGCTGTTTTTT.

The rearrangement joins TRBV5-1 to TRBJ2-7, with 8 bases identical to TRBD2. The length of the CDR3 is 15 residues. CDR1 and CDR2 from the germline V gene are SGHRS and YFSETQ. Trimming at V came to 9 bases and at J to 0 bases, leaving 11 bases not matched to a gene. The CDR3 here is CATSTGAGGSYEQYF. CDR3 nucleotide sequence: TGCGCCACCTCAACGGGGGCGGGGGGCTCCTACGAGCAGTACTTC.

V usage is TRBV9 and J usage is TRBJ2-7; 9 nucleotides match TRBD1. Losses at the gene ends were 4 bases for V and 0 bases for J; bases not matched to a gene: 8. Germline V lookup: CDR1 SGDLS, CDR2 YYNGEE. The CDR3 is made up of 16 amino acids. The CDR3 DNA reads TGTGCCAGCAGCAAAACACAGGGGGCCTACTCCTACGAGCAGTACTTC. Translating gives CASSKTQGAYSYEQYF. Full variable domain (rest looked up from reference TRBV9 and TRBJ2-7): DSGVTQTPKHLITATGQRVTLRCSPRSGDLSVYWYQQSLDQGLQFLIQYYNGEERAKGNILERFSAQQFPDLHSELNLSSLELGDSALYFCASSKTQGAYSYEQYFGPGTRLTVT.

V and J are TRBV9 and TRBJ2-2, with 8 bases that match TRBD1. Germline V CDR1 and CDR2: SGDLS, YYNGEE. CDR3 length: 16 residues. The V and J ends lost 1 base and 3 bases, in that order; junction bases with no gene match: 5. In nucleotides, the CDR3 is TGTGCCAGCAGCGTAATGCCAGGGGGCCACACCGGGGAGCTGTTTTTT. Protein: CASSVMPGGHTGELFF.

This chain connects TRBV7-3 to TRBJ2-1; TRBD2 is a possible D gene (6 bases). The germline V and J ends were trimmed by 5 bases and 3 bases, with 14 bases remaining between them. The germline gives CDR1 SGHTA, CDR2 FQGTGA. CDR3 length: 15 residues. CDR3 amino acids: CASSRSGWVYNEQFF. CDR3 DNA: TGTGCCAGCAGCCGCAGCGGGTGGGTCTACAATGAGCAGTTCTTC.

The chain is built from TRBV19 and TRBJ2-5; D is ambiguous. This CDR3 region has 14 residues. CDR1 and CDR2 (germline): LNHDA, SQIVND (reference sequence). V lost 7 bases and J 5 bases, leaving 17 bases between the germline ends. As DNA, the CDR3 is TGTGCCAGTACCCCGGGTGGCCGTTTTGAGACCCAGTACTTC. Translated, it gives CASTPGGRFETQYF.

This rearrangement joins TRBV28 to TRBJ1-1; D is perhaps TRBD1 (6 bases). The V gene lost 6 bases and the J gene lost 6 bases, with 17 bases spanning the gap. There are 14 residues in the CDR3. The germline V gene has CDR1 MDHEN and CDR2 SYDVKM. This chain's CDR3 is CASSRQASSAEAFF. In DNA, the CDR3 is TGTGCCAGCAGCAGACAGGCATCTTCAGCTGAAGCTTTCTTT.

The sample holds a few counts of this clone. The rearrangement uses TRBV7-6 and TRBJ1-5, with a tentative D call TRBD1 (6 bases). V gave up 8 bases and J gave up 5 bases, with 13 bases separating them. The CDR3 loop spans 13 amino acids. CDR1 and CDR2 from the germline V gene are SGHVS and FNYEAQ. CDR3 loop: CASLTGRDQPQHF. For the CDR3, the DNA is TGTGCCAGCCTGACAGGACGAGATCAGCCCCAGCATTTT.

On this clone: This may be a read error, as it is one base from a much larger clone. J is TRBJ2-7 and V is TRBV5-4; D is ambiguous. The CDR3 is 13 amino acids. V was shortened by 2 bases and J by 2 bases, with 8 bases between the two germline ends. CDR1 is SGHNT, CDR2 YYREEE, per germline (reference sequence). The CDR3 reads CASSLGKTYEQYF. The CDR3 DNA reads as TGTGCCAGCAGCTTAGGTAAGACCTACGAGCAGTACTTC.

This clone has a single count. The chain recombines TRBV29-1 with TRBJ2-5; D remains unclear. Trimming shortened V by 3 bases and J by 5 bases, and 10 bases separated the two germline ends. Germline V gives CDR1 SQVTM, CDR2 ANQGSEA. The CDR3 runs to 12 residues. This CDR3 is CSVEEQWETQYF. For the CDR3, the DNA is TGCAGCGTTGAGGAGCAGTGGGAGACCCAGTACTTC.

CDR3 in amino acids: CSVECRNFSYEQYF. The CDR3 bases are TGCAGCGTTGAATGTCGGAATTTCTCCTACGAGCAGTACTTC. V and J are TRBV29-1 and TRBJ2-7; D gene unclear. There are 14 residues in the CDR3. Germline V gives CDR1 SQVTM, CDR2 ANQGSEA. Trimming removed 2 bases at V and 0 bases at J, with 11 bases between.

The chain joins TRBV10-3 to TRBJ2-5, with no clear D. V was cut by 4 bases and J by 5 bases, with 17 bases left in between. The germline V gene has CDR1 ENHRY and CDR2 SYGVKD. The CDR3 has 15 residues. CDR3 protein: CAISVPSFSGETQYF. The DNA of the CDR3 is TGTGCCATCAGTGTTCCCTCCTTCAGTGGGGAGACCCAGTACTTC.